The rows below give T cell receptor beta chains drawn from one sample of a study of T cell responses to AZD1222 COVID-19 vaccine. Sequencing used immunoSEQ multiplex PCR; TCRdb keeps in-frame clones, though not all of them. The sample contains around 200,000 clones, around 88% of which appear only once. This material consisted of peripheral blood, taken on day 0 of AZD1222 vaccination. The origin of the receptors is an adult in good health. The conserved cysteine and the conserved F or W are not part of the CDR3 here.

j_gene,v_gene,CDR3aa
TRBJ1-2,TRBV10-3,ATYRDGYT
TRBJ1-5,TRBV6-2/TRBV6-3,ASSYLNTGVHNQPQH
TRBJ1-6,TRBV6-5,ASSLGTASSPLH
TRBJ1-1,TRBV19,ASSRTGLNTEAF
TRBJ2-7,TRBV3-1/TRBV3-2,ASRNHGLAGGSRSYEQY
TRBJ2-1,TRBV10-1,ASSASRQSYNEQF
TRBJ1-2,TRBV30,AWSVRQGYGYT
TRBJ1-2,TRBV19,ASSDGTNYGYT
TRBJ1-2,TRBV6-6,ASSPRTQGPSNYGYT
TRBJ2-2,TRBV5-1,ASSLEASGSLDPITGELF
TRBJ2-5,TRBV12-5,ASGEGSQETQY
TRBJ1-6,TRBV5-8,ASETDSSYNSPLH
TRBJ1-2,TRBV29-1,SVEEGQHANYGYT
TRBJ1-3,TRBV6-6,ASTIAEGNTIY
TRBJ2-7,TRBV21-1,ASSKKPGLAGGGYEQY
TRBJ1-3,TRBV9,ASSVGQSGNTIY
TRBJ1-1,TRBV11-2,ASTRDSGTEAF
TRBJ2-1,TRBV24-1,ATSALAGAYNEQF
TRBJ1-4,TRBV7-9,ASSSTGAGEGEKLF
TRBJ2-1,TRBV9,ASSVVGGITVNEQF
TRBJ2-3,TRBV20-1,SAPFGTQY
TRBJ2-1,TRBV6-5,ASSSGAGGSYNEQF
TRBJ1-5,TRBV9,ASPRLAKDSNQPQH
TRBJ2-2,TRBV9,ASRETGANTGELF
TRBJ1-1,TRBV6-1,ASSGPPGQEAEAF
TRBJ2-2,TRBV6-1,ASSERSGSTGELF
TRBJ2-7,TRBV5-4,ASSLEGRSGGGYEQY
TRBJ1-5,TRBV19,ASRYRGNQPQH
TRBJ2-5,TRBV7-2,ASSLVFADQETQY
TRBJ2-1,TRBV10-3,AISEVTKNEQF
TRBJ1-5,TRBV7-9,ASSDPGQGIH
TRBJ2-3,TRBV29-1,SAGEGWATDTQY
TRBJ1-6,TRBV28,ASTPIDRDNSPLH